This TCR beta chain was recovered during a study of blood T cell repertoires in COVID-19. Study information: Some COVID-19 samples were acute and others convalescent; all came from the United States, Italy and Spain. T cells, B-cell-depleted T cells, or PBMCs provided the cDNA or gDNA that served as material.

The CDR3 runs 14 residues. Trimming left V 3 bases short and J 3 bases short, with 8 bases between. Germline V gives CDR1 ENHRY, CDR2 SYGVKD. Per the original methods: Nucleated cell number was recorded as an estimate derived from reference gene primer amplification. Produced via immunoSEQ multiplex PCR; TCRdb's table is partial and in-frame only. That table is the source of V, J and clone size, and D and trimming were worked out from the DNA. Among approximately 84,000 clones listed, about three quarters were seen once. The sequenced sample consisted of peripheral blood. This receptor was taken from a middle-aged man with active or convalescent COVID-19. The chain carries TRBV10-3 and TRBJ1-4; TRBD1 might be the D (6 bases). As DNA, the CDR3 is TGTGCCATCAGTGAAGGGGGAGCTAATGAAAAACTGTTTTTT. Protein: CAISEGGANEKLFF.